The subject of this entry is one T cell receptor delta chain. TCRdb reanalyzed the RT-PCR reads using CATT. This repertoire shows approximately 2,600 delta-chain clones, around a fifth found once; its top ten account for around 9.2%. These data come from a study of gamma-delta T cells after stem cell transplantation. This TCR derives from a human donor. It is not recorded whose cells these are; they may come from a transplant donor. The sample taken for sequencing was gamma-delta T cells.

CDR3 DNA: TGTGCTCTTGGGGAACTATTGAGTGATCTTGTACTGGGGGATACTTCTAGGAAACTCATCTTT. Translating it yields CALGELLSDLVLGDTSRKLIF. V gene TRDV1 combines with J gene TRDJ1; TRDD3 matches 12 bases. Here the J gene came from matching the DNA to germline, since TCRdb omits it. Losses at the gene ends were 0 bases for V and 8 bases for J; bases not matched to a gene: 22. This CDR3 spans 21 amino acids. Germline CDR1 reads TSWWSYY; CDR2 reads QGS.